This T cell receptor (beta chain) emerged from a study of T cells after yellow fever vaccination. Via MiXCR, TCRdb re-called the 5' RACE reads, giving one row per CDR3 protein. This table holds 350,000 to 450,000 distinct CDR3 sequences, over 15% found once. The length of the CDR3 is 12 residues. CDR1 is SGHTA, CDR2 FQGNSA, per germline. The V and J ends lost 8 bases and 8 bases respectively, with 10 bases between them. This clonotype was found a few times. The chain has TRBV7-2 and TRBJ1-6; D is ambiguous. The source is a man between 18 and 35 years old who received the YFV17D yellow fever vaccine. The sequencing used PBMCs, collected before the yellow fever booster vaccination. The CDR3 reads CASGVPDSPLHF. The CDR3 DNA reads TGTGCCAGCGGCGTCCCCGATTCACCCCTCCACTTT.